Listed below are T cell receptor beta chains from one sample, sequenced in a study of cytotoxic CD8 clonotypes in ibrutinib-treated CLL. Method: immunoSEQ multiplex PCR; TCRdb's copy keeps in-frame clones and lacks some. The sample holds 150,000 to 200,000 clones, about 88% seen once. Source: PBMCs, taken at disease progression, from a patient treated with ibrutinib. The receptors originated from a human donor with chronic lymphocytic leukemia. The CDR3 runs from the conserved cysteine through the conserved F or W. A D gene is named only where the DNA matches it firmly. Size is stated for part of the rows, as once, few or many counts, or as a class when the clone is expanded.

DNA: TGTGCCAGCAGCTTAGTGTGGGGCCGGCCCGGGGAGCTGTTTTTT; CDR3: CASSLVWGRPGELFF; size: few; V: TRBV7-2; D: -; J: TRBJ2-2
DNA: TGCGCCAGCAGCCAAGGGGCAGGGGGAAACAATGGCTACACCTTC; CDR3: CASSQGAGGNNGYTF; size: few; V: TRBV4-1; D: TRBD1; J: TRBJ1-2
DNA: TGTGCCAGCAGTTTTGGGGCGGCGGGCATAGAGACCCAGTACTTC; CDR3: CASSFGAAGIETQYF; size: -; V: TRBV27; D: -; J: TRBJ2-5
DNA: TGTGCCAGCAGTTACTGGGCAGAGATGAACACTGAAGCTTTCTTT; CDR3: CASSYWAEMNTEAFF; size: -; V: TRBV6-5; D: -; J: TRBJ1-1
DNA: TGTGCCAGCAGCTTCACAGGGGGAAGCAATCAGCCCCAGCATTTT; CDR3: CASSFTGGSNQPQHF; size: -; V: TRBV5-5; D: TRBD1; J: TRBJ1-5
DNA: TGTGCCAGCAGCTTAGTAATAGCGGGAGGGCCGGAGACCCAGTACTTC; CDR3: CASSLVIAGGPETQYF; size: -; V: TRBV7-6; D: TRBD2; J: TRBJ2-5
DNA: TGTGCCAGCAGTTACGCACCCGGGACCGGAACCTACGAGCAGTACTTC; CDR3: CASSYAPGTGTYEQYF; size: -; V: TRBV6-6; D: -; J: TRBJ2-7
DNA: TGTGCCAGCAGCTCGGGCGGGGAGACCCAGTACTTC; CDR3: CASSSGGETQYF; size: -; V: TRBV11-2; D: -; J: TRBJ2-5
DNA: TGTGCCAGCAGCTTTGCCGGGACAGAATCGGCTTTCGGCTACACCTTC; CDR3: CASSFAGTESAFGYTF; size: -; V: TRBV7-9; D: TRBD1; J: TRBJ1-2
DNA: TGCGCCAGCAGTCCCCAAACAAAAGCGTCCTACGAGCAGTACTTC; CDR3: CASSPQTKASYEQYF; size: -; V: TRBV10-2; D: -; J: TRBJ2-7
DNA: TGTGCCAGCAGCTTGGGGACGGGCGGGATGGTAGCAGATACGCAGTATTTT; CDR3: CASSLGTGGMVADTQYF; size: -; V: TRBV5-4; D: -; J: TRBJ2-3
DNA: TGCAGTGCTAGAGGGGATTATGAAGCTTTCTTT; CDR3: CSARGDYEAFF; size: -; V: TRBV20-1; D: -; J: TRBJ1-1
DNA: TGTGCCAGTATTGGGCTAGCGGCCGAGCAGTTCTTC; CDR3: CASIGLAAEQFF; size: -; V: TRBV19; D: TRBD2; J: TRBJ2-1
DNA: TGTGCCACCAGTCGGGGGGGAATAGACAATGAGCAGTTCTTC; CDR3: CATSRGGIDNEQFF; size: -; V: TRBV15; D: TRBD2; J: TRBJ2-1
DNA: TGTGCCAGCAGCGCCAGCCCCAGGGGAGGCGTTAGGACTGAAGCTTTCTTT; CDR3: CASSASPRGGVRTEAFF; size: -; V: TRBV2; D: -; J: TRBJ1-1
DNA: TGTGCCAGCACTCATAGCGGGAGACTCTCATCTCAAACTTACGAGCAGTACTTC; CDR3: CASTHSGRLSSQTYEQYF; size: -; V: TRBV28; D: TRBD2; J: TRBJ2-7
DNA: TGCGCCAGCAGCCCCCAGGGGGACGGCCCCTACGAGCAGTACTTC; CDR3: CASSPQGDGPYEQYF; size: -; V: TRBV4-1; D: TRBD1; J: TRBJ2-7
DNA: TGTGCCAGTAGTCCGTTCGGACTAGCGGGAGGACAGAATGAGCAGTTCTTC; CDR3: CASSPFGLAGGQNEQFF; size: -; V: TRBV19; D: TRBD2; J: TRBJ2-1
DNA: TGTGCCTCCACGGGGGATGGGGATGGGGACACTGAAGCTTTCTTT; CDR3: CASTGDGDGDTEAFF; size: -; V: TRBV19; D: -; J: TRBJ1-1
DNA: TGTGCCAGCAGTTACCTCCGGACTGATGAGACTGAAGCTTTCTTT; CDR3: CASSYLRTDETEAFF; size: once; V: TRBV6-6; D: -; J: TRBJ1-1
DNA: TGTGCCAGCAGCCTCATGGAGGGGGCGAGTTTCTTC; CDR3: CASSLMEGASFF; size: -; V: TRBV7-8; D: -; J: TRBJ2-1
DNA: TGCAGCTCTGGACAGGTGAACACTGAAGCTTTCTTT; CDR3: CSSGQVNTEAFF; size: -; V: TRBV29-1; D: TRBD1; J: TRBJ1-1
DNA: TGTGCCAGCAAATACGTACAGTCCAAGTTTTTT; CDR3: CASKYVQSKFF; size: once; V: TRBV6-1; D: -; J: TRBJ1-4
DNA: TGTGCCAGCAGCTCACCCGGGACCCCCCCAGCGGACACTGAAGCTTTCTTT; CDR3: CASSSPGTPPADTEAFF; size: -; V: TRBV5-4; D: -; J: TRBJ1-1
DNA: TGTGCCAGCAGCCTCGGGACAGGGGGTTTGAATGAGCAGTTCTTC; CDR3: CASSLGTGGLNEQFF; size: once; V: TRBV7-3; D: TRBD1; J: TRBJ2-1
DNA: TGTGCCAGCAGCATAAGGGACGGGAAGAACACTGAAGCTTTCTTT; CDR3: CASSIRDGKNTEAFF; size: -; V: TRBV7-9; D: -; J: TRBJ1-1
DNA: TGCGCCAGCAGCCCGGGGACTCACTACGAGCAGTACTTC; CDR3: CASSPGTHYEQYF; size: many; V: TRBV4-1; D: -; J: TRBJ2-7
DNA: TGTGCCAGCAGCGCAGGACCGACAACTAATGAAAAACTGTTTTTT; CDR3: CASSAGPTTNEKLFF; size: -; V: TRBV9; D: -; J: TRBJ1-4
DNA: TGTGCCAGCAGCCCGTCGGGCTCTGGGGCCAACGTCCTGACTTTC; CDR3: CASSPSGSGANVLTF; size: -; V: TRBV7-3; D: -; J: TRBJ2-6
DNA: TGTGCCAGCAGCGCCCAGACAGGGGCGACTGAAGCTTTCTTT; CDR3: CASSAQTGATEAFF; size: -; V: TRBV7-8; D: TRBD1; J: TRBJ1-1
DNA: TGTGCCAGCAGGGTCACGAACACTGAAGCTTTCTTT; CDR3: CASRVTNTEAFF; size: -; V: TRBV2; D: -; J: TRBJ1-1
DNA: TGTGCCAGCAGCCCGTCAGGGTCCTTATACGAGCAGTACTTC; CDR3: CASSPSGSLYEQYF; size: -; V: TRBV7-9; D: -; J: TRBJ2-7
DNA: TGTGCCAGCAGTTACTCGAAAGAAAAACTGTTTTTT; CDR3: CASSYSKEKLFF; size: -; V: TRBV6-5; D: -; J: TRBJ1-4
DNA: TGTGCCAGCAGCTTGGGACTAGCGGGAGTTCCCTACGAGCAGTACTTC; CDR3: CASSLGLAGVPYEQYF; size: -; V: TRBV11-1; D: TRBD2; J: TRBJ2-7
DNA: TGTGCCAGTAGTATGGGGGGAACTAATGAAAAACTGTTTTTT; CDR3: CASSMGGTNEKLFF; size: -; V: TRBV19; D: -; J: TRBJ1-4
DNA: TGTGCCAGCAATCACAGGCACCAAGAGACCCAGTACTTC; CDR3: CASNHRHQETQYF; size: -; V: TRBV2; D: -; J: TRBJ2-5
DNA: TGTGCCTGGAGTGTACGGGGGCCCTATGAAGCTTTCTTT; CDR3: CAWSVRGPYEAFF; size: -; V: TRBV30; D: -; J: TRBJ1-1
DNA: TGTGCCAGCTCACCACTCAATCAGGGGTCCGTTAACACTGAAGCTTTCTTT; CDR3: CASSPLNQGSVNTEAFF; size: -; V: TRBV18; D: -; J: TRBJ1-1
DNA: TGTGCCAGCAGTTTATCTAACGAGATGATAAACACCGGGGAGCTGTTTTTT; CDR3: CASSLSNEMINTGELFF; size: -; V: TRBV27; D: -; J: TRBJ2-2
DNA: TGTGCCAGCGGGGTAGATAGAGGGCCTGACGAGCAGTACTTC; CDR3: CASGVDRGPDEQYF; size: -; V: TRBV2; D: -; J: TRBJ2-7
DNA: TGTGCCAGTAGAACGACAGGGGAGGAGACCCAGTACTTC; CDR3: CASRTTGEETQYF; size: -; V: TRBV19; D: TRBD1; J: TRBJ2-5
DNA: TGTGCCAGCAGTGATTGGGACTCTGGGGCCAACGTCCTGACTTTC; CDR3: CASSDWDSGANVLTF; size: once; V: TRBV2; D: -; J: TRBJ2-6
DNA: TGTGCCAGCAGCCAAGATAGCAGGGGGCTACGTGAAAAACTGTTTTTT; CDR3: CASSQDSRGLREKLFF; size: -; V: TRBV14; D: TRBD1; J: TRBJ1-4
DNA: TGTGCCAGCAGCTGGGGCGGAGGAGGCCTATTTGAGCAGTTCTTC; CDR3: CASSWGGGGLFEQFF; size: -; V: TRBV9; D: -; J: TRBJ2-1
DNA: TGCAGTGCCGGGGGAGAGACCCAGTACTTC; CDR3: CSAGGETQYF; size: -; V: TRBV20-1; D: -; J: TRBJ2-5
DNA: TGTGCCAGCAGCTTAGAAGGGGGCGCACCTGGCTACACCTTC; CDR3: CASSLEGGAPGYTF; size: -; V: TRBV7-3; D: TRBD1; J: TRBJ1-2
DNA: TGTGCCAGCAGCGCCGCGGGCGGGAGCACAGATACGCAGTATTTT; CDR3: CASSAAGGSTDTQYF; size: -; V: TRBV9; D: -; J: TRBJ2-3
DNA: TGTGCCAGCAGCCCAAAGGAGGACCCCTACGAGCAGTACTTC; CDR3: CASSPKEDPYEQYF; size: few; V: TRBV7-9; D: -; J: TRBJ2-7
DNA: TGTGCCAGCAGGATCGGGAGAGAGACCCAGTACTTC; CDR3: CASRIGRETQYF; size: -; V: TRBV6-1; D: -; J: TRBJ2-5